This TCR beta chain was captured by sequencing in a study of shared T cell receptors in the human thymus. Generated by immunoSEQ multiplex PCR, the TCRdb table keeps only in-frame clones and is missing some. Of 720,000 or so clones in the sample, approximately 83% were seen once. The V end was cut by 3 bases, the J end by 4 bases, with 10 bases between. The V gene's germline CDR1 is LNHDA and CDR2 SQIVND (reference sequence). CDR3 size: 14 residues. These same records also appear under a second study, on human thymus T cells. This second report adds: It was healthy Finnish infants having corrective surgery for congenital heart defects who were the donors. The thymus was resected at corrective cardiac surgery. Usage of V and J genes appeared biased in thymic and blood repertoires.

The sample was thymocytes. This sequence originates from a girl under three years old with a congenital heart defect. V gene TRBV19 combines with J gene TRBJ1-5, with TRBD1 as a possible D gene (6 bases). The CDR3 is CASSIEQGNQPQHF. The CDR3 DNA reads as TGTGCCAGTAGTATTGAACAGGGAAATCAGCCCCAGCATTTT.